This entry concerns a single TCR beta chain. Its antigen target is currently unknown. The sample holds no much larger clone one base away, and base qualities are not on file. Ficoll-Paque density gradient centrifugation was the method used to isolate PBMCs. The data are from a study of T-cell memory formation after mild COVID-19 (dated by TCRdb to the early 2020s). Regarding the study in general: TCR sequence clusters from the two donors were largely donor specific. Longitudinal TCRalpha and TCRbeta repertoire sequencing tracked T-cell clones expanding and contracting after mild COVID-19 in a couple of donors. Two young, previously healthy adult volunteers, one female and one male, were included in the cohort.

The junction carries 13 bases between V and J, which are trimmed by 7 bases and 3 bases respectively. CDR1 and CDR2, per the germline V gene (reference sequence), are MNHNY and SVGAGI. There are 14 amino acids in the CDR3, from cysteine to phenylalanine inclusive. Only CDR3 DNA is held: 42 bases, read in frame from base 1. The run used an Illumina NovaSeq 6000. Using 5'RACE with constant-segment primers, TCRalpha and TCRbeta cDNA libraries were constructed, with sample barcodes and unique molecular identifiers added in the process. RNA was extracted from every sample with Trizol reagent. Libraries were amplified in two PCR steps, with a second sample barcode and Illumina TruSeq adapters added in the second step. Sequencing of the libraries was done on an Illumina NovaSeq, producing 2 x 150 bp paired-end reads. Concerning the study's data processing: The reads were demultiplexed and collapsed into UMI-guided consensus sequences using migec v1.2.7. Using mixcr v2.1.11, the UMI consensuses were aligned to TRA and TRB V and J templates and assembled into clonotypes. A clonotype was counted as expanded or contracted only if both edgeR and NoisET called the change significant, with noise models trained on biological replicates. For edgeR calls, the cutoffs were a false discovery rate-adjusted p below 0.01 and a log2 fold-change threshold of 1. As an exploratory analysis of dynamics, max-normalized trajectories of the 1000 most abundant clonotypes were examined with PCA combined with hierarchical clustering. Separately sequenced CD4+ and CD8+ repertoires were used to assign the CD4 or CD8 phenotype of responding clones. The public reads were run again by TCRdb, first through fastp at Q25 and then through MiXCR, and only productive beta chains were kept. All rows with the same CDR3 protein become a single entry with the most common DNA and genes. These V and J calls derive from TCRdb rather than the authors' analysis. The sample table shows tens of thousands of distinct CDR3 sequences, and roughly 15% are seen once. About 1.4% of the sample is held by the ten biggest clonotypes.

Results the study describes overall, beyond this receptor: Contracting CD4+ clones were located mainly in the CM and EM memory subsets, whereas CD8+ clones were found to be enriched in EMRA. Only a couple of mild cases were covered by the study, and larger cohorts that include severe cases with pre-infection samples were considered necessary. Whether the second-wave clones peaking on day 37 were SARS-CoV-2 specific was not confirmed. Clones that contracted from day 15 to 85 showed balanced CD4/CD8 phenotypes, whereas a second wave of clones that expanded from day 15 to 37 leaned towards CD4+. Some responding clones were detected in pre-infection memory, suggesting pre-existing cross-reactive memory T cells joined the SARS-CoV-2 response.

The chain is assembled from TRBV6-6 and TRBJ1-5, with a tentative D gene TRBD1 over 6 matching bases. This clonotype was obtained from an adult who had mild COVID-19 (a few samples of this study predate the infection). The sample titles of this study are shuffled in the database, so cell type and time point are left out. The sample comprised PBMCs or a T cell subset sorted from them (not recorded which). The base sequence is TGTGCCAGCAATCCGGACAGCTCCAATCAGCCCCAGCATTTT. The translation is CASNPDSSNQPQHF.